The 21 T cell receptor beta chains below all came from one sample that was sequenced in a study of CD8+CD57+ T cells in acquired aplastic anemia (dated 2018 in TCRdb). Sequencing instrument: Illumina HiSeq 2000. Genomic DNA was used as template for profiling of TCR beta VDJ combinations and CDR3 sequences. Through fastp at Q25 and MiXCR, TCRdb rebuilt clones from the public reads, retaining in-frame beta chains. Duplicate CDR3 protein sequences are folded into a single record with the most common DNA and genes. A total of about 400,000 distinct CDR3 sequences appear in this sample, just under 70% of them only once. The ten largest account for 3.5% to 4.5% of the sample. Input material: sorted CD4+, CD8+, or CD8+CD57+ T cells (not recorded which) from PBMCs. These receptors all stem from a human donor in good health, serving as a control.

As to this clonotype: At one end, the junction sequence differs from germline, possibly due to a read error. The genes are TRBV5-1 and TRBJ1-6; tentatively, D is TRBD1 (6 bases). This CDR3 has 11 amino acids. Looked up from germline, CDR1 is SGHRS and CDR2 is YFSETQ. The CDR3 spells CASSSSRGSYF. The CDR3 DNA reads TGCGCCAGCAGCTCGTCCAGGGGCTCCTACTTT.

A word on this clonotype: This likely comes from a read error, as the CDR3 has no conserved phenylalanine or tryptophan at its end. The DNA is omitted, as the CDR3 cannot be located on it reliably, and the CDR3 follows TCRdb's listing. The chain employs TRBV7-8 and TRBJ1-1; no DNA check was done on the table's D call, TRBD1. Germline assignment: CDR1 SGHVS and CDR2 FQNEAQ. The CDR3 is 13 residues long, counting both termini. The CDR3 is CASSSDTNRGNQP.

This clonotype was picked up many times. The chain's CDR3 is CASSLGYSNQPQHF. Written as DNA, the CDR3 is TGTGCCAGCAGCTTAGGATATAGCAATCAGCCCCAGCATTTT. The rearrangement joins TRBV11-2 to TRBJ1-5; no definite D call. The CDR3 consists of 14 residues. V dropped 1 base and J dropped 0 bases, with 4 bases sitting between them. Looked up from germline, CDR1 is SGHAT and CDR2 is FQNNGV.

CDR3 residues: CASSSPNINSPLHF. CDR3 coding DNA: TGTGCCAGCAGCTCCCCGAACATTAATTCACCCCTCCACTTT. The chain couples TRBV7-8 to TRBJ1-6; D is undetermined. In germline, CDR1 is SGHVS, CDR2 FQNEAQ. This CDR3 spans 14 amino acids. The V and J ends lost 4 bases and 6 bases respectively, with 10 bases between them.

This clonotype was recorded at least ten times. This chain links TRBV9 with TRBJ1-3; no clear D gene. V gave up 8 bases and J gave up 0 bases, with 6 bases separating them. The CDR3 extends over 12 amino acids. Per germline, CDR1 SGDLS and CDR2 YYNGEE. CDR3 sequence reads: CASESSGNTIYF. The CDR3 bases are TGTGCCAGTGAATCCTCTGGAAACACCATATATTTT.

The chain has TRBV20-1 and TRBJ2-7; D might be TRBD2 (6 bases). The CDR3 runs to 12 residues. Germline CDR1 DFQATT, CDR2 SNEGSKA (reference sequence). For the CDR3, the DNA is TGCAATGCGTTAGCAGCTGGTCGGGAGAAGTACTTC. Translated, it gives CNALAAGREKYF.

This rearrangement joins TRBV12-3 or TRBV12-4 to TRBJ1-1; the D gene is possibly TRBD1 (5 bases). This CDR3 has 15 amino acids. Deletions cut 4 bases from V and 5 bases from J, with 17 bases between. CDR3 in amino acids: CASSSNGGAGTEAFF. CDR3 coding DNA: TGTGCCAGCAGTTCAAATGGAGGGGCAGGGACTGAAGCTTTCTTT.

This chain connects TRBV5-1 to TRBJ1-2; the D gene is possibly TRBD1 (6 bases). CDR1 and CDR2 from the germline V gene are SGHRS and YFSETQ. The CDR3 runs to 12 residues. Trimming took 0 bases from V and 13 from J, leaving 13 bases between them. The CDR3 DNA follows: TGCGCCAGCAGCTTGGCCAGGGGCGGAGCCACCTTC. This translates into CASSLARGGATF.

In regard to this clonotype: An end of the junction differs from the germline gene, which may be a read error. This chain links TRBV7-2 with TRBJ2-6; D gene uncertain. The CDR3 sequence is 18 residues long. The V gene's germline CDR1 is SGHTA and CDR2 FQGNSA. This chain's CDR3 is CASSSVTQYYSGPNVLTF. CDR3 DNA sequence: TGTGCCAGCAGCTCAGTTACGCAGTACTACTCTGGGCCCAACGTCCTGACTTTC.

The chain carries TRBV5-6 and TRBJ1-2; TRBD1 might be the D (5 bases). From germline, CDR1 is SGHDT and CDR2 YYEEEE. V was trimmed by 4 bases and J by 4 bases, leaving 17 bases between them. The CDR3 length is 15 residues. The CDR3: CASSAPGPGPYGYTF. The CDR3 coding sequence is TGTGCCAGCAGCGCCCCGGGACCCGGGCCCTATGGCTACACCTTC.

The V gene is TRBV7-2, the J gene TRBJ2-5; D is unclear. This CDR3 comprises 14 residues. Germline V CDR1 and CDR2: SGHTA, FQGNSA. V was clipped by 1 base and J by 2 bases, with 8 bases between them. CDR3 sequence: CASSLVWNQETQYF. The CDR3 DNA sequence: TGTGCCAGCAGCTTAGTTTGGAATCAAGAGACCCAGTACTTC.

In its sample, this clonotype was seen once. A much larger clone is a single base away; this may be a read error. This chain connects TRBV6-2 or TRBV6-3 to TRBJ2-5; 13 bases line up with TRBD2. The germline V gene encodes CDR1 MNHEY and CDR2 SVGEGT. This CDR3 is 16 amino acids long. The CDR3 DNA reads TGTGCCGGCAGCGACGGACTAGCGGGGGTCGGAGAGACCCAGTACTTC. Amino acid sequence: CAGSDGLAGVGETQYF.

V gene TRBV7-2 combines with J gene TRBJ1-1, with D unresolved. Between the trimmed V and J ends, which lost 5 bases and 5 bases, there was a span of 15 bases. CDR1 and CDR2 from the germline V gene are SGHTA and FQGNSA. The CDR3 runs 14 residues. This CDR3 reads CASSRMGQETEAFF. The DNA for the CDR3 is TGTGCCAGCAGCCGGATGGGCCAGGAAACTGAAGCTTTCTTT.

This clonotype has a single count. The junction does not match germline at one end; this may be a read error. The rearrangement links TRBV7-9 to TRBJ1-4, with 8 positions matching TRBD1. This CDR3 is built from 15 residues. Germline lookup yields CDR1 SEHNR and CDR2 FQNEAQ (reference sequence). DNA of the CDR3: TGTGCCAGCAGTTTAGCCGCGACAGGGGTTGAAAAACTGTTTTTT. It codes for CASSLAATGVEKLFF.

This clonotype was seen many times. The genes are TRBV30 and TRBJ1-1; a weak D match, TRBD1 (6 bases). Germline V CDR1 and CDR2: GTSNPN, SVGIG (reference sequence). The CDR3 loop spans 14 amino acids. Trimming took 3 bases from V and 7 from J, leaving 18 bases between them. CDR3 loop: CAWSHLSRGGEAFF. As DNA, the CDR3 is TGTGCCTGGAGCCACTTAAGCAGGGGAGGTGAAGCTTTCTTT.

The chain employs TRBV7-3 and TRBJ1-1, with D tentatively TRBD1 (5 bases). Germline V gene lookup returns CDR1 SGHTA and CDR2 FQGTGA. The V end lost 6 bases, the J end lost 13 bases, and 27 bases lay between the germline ends. The CDR3 is made up of 15 amino acids. CDR3 sequence (DNA): TGTGCCAGCAGTCGGGGCACTAGCACAGATACGCAGGATTTCTTT. Translating it yields CASSRGTSTDTQDFF.

This clonotype was detected only once. Here the CDR3 omits its conserved ending phenylalanine or tryptophan, so a read error is the likely source. V gene TRBV7-8 combines with J gene TRBJ2-3, with D perhaps TRBD1 (5 bases). The germline V and J ends were trimmed by 5 bases and 6 bases, with 18 bases remaining between them. The CDR3 contains 15 residues. Per germline, CDR1 SGHVS and CDR2 FQNEAQ. The CDR3 nucleotides read TGTGCCAGCAGCGATAGTAGACAGAGCTACGATACGCAGTATCTT. This sequence encodes CASSDSRQSYDTQYL.

J is TRBJ2-1 and V is TRBV7-2; weak D call: TRBD1 (7 bases). Germline V gene sequence: CDR1 SGHTA, CDR2 FQGNSA. This CDR3 spans 17 amino acids. The germline V and J ends were trimmed by 2 bases and 10 bases, with 24 bases remaining between them. CDR3 DNA sequence: TGTGCCAGCAGCTTATCCAGGGGGGCCCTCGCCGACGAGGAGCAGTTCTTC. It encodes CASSLSRGALADEEQFF.

V and J are TRBV7-6 and TRBJ2-5; D is perhaps TRBD1 or TRBD2 (5 bases each). V was trimmed by 5 bases and J by 5 bases, leaving 15 bases between them. Germline assignment: CDR1 SGHVS and CDR2 FNYEAQ. CDR3 length equals 14 residues. Here the CDR3 reads CASSPPGRGETQYF. The CDR3 coding sequence is TGTGCCAGCAGCCCCCCGGGACGAGGGGAGACCCAGTACTTC. Full variable domain (missing parts from reference TRBV7-6 and TRBJ2-5): GAGVSQSPRYKVTKRGQDVALRCDPISGHVSLYWYRQALGQGPEFLTYFNYEAQQDKSGLPNDRFSAERPEGSISTLTIQRTEQRDSAMYRCASSPPGRGETQYFGPGTRLLVL.

As to this clonotype: A single base separates this from a much larger clone, so it may be a read error. The chain employs TRBV18 and TRBJ2-3, with a possible D match to TRBD2 (6 bases). Germline V gives CDR1 KGHSH, CDR2 LQKENI. The CDR3 runs 13 residues. As DNA, the CDR3 is TGTGCCAGCTCACCACCGTCGACTAGGACGCAGTGTTTT. This gives the protein CASSPPSTRTQCF.

With respect to this clonotype: Its ends do not fully match the called genes, so a read error is possible. The V call is TRBV7-2, the J call TRBJ1-2; D might be TRBD1 (6 bases). CDR3 size: 14 residues. Germline CDR1 is SGHTA and CDR2 is FQGNSA. The CDR3 protein is CASGLWTANNGYTF. CDR3 DNA sequence: TGTGCCAGCGGCCTCTGGACAGCTAACAATGGCTACACCTTC.